This entry lists 3 T cell receptor beta chains sequenced from one sample in a study of T cell clonotyping in hematopoietic cell transplantation (dated by TCRdb to the early 2020s). Library construction relied on the immunoSEQ multiplex PCR assay. TCRdb obtained this table from immuneACCESS and retained in-frame rearrangements with V and J assigned. These tables miss some clones; where compared with another copy, unresolved V genes account for less than half of the shortfall, and the remainder is unexplained. The sample table lists some 5,100 clones, over 70% of them with a count of one. The top ten constitute under 30% of the sample. This specimen's time point label, per the study, means: 100 days after allo-HCT. Sequencing used PBMCs, obtained 100 days after allogeneic stem cell transplant. The receptors originated from a male patient aged 45-60 years who had an allogeneic stem cell transplant from an unrelated donor, so the T cells may come from the graft donor. Some clones in this sample may be carry-over from other donors' samples.

This chain connects TRBV19 to TRBJ1-6, with D perhaps matching TRBD1 (6 bases). V lost 7 bases, J lost 6 bases, and 13 bases lay in between. The CDR3 loop spans 14 amino acids. Germline CDR1 is LNHDA and CDR2 is SQIVND (reference sequence). The DNA for the CDR3 is TGTGCCAGTACTCAGGGACAAATTAATTCACCCCTCCACTTT. Protein product: CASTQGQINSPLHF.

V is TRBV9 and J is TRBJ2-7, with D perhaps assigned TRBD1 or TRBD2 (5 bases each). Per the germline V gene, CDR1 is SGDLS and CDR2 is YYNGEE. Trimming stripped 0 bases from V and 0 bases from J, with 10 bases between. CDR3 length: 15 residues. The CDR3 here is CASSVGGKSSYEQYF. For the CDR3, the DNA is TGTGCCAGCAGCGTAGGGGGGAAGAGCTCCTACGAGCAGTACTTC.

This clone counts as hyperexpanded (1% or more). This chain uses TRBV15 with TRBJ1-2; possible D gene TRBD1, 5 bases. With 0 bases removed from V and 3 bases from J, the gap between germline ends came to 11 bases. Germline values: CDR1 LNHNV, CDR2 YYDKDF (reference sequence). The CDR3 extends over 15 amino acids. CDR3 nucleotides: TGTGCCACCAGCAGAGATAAGGGGACGGACTATGGCTACACCTTC. Amino acids: CATSRDKGTDYGYTF.